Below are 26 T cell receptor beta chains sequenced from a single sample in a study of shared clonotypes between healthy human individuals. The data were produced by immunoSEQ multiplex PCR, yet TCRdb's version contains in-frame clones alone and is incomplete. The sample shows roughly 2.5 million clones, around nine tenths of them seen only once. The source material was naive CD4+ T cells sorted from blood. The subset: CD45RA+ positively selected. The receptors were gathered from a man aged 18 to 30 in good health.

CDR3 in amino acids: CASSLSGLTNTEAFF. For the CDR3, the DNA is TGTGCCAGCAGCTTATCAGGGCTAACGAACACTGAAGCTTTCTTT. V is TRBV7-8 and J is TRBJ1-1, with D tentatively TRBD1 (5 bases). Germline V lookup: CDR1 SGHVS, CDR2 FQNEAQ. This CDR3 region has 15 residues. V dropped 2 bases and J dropped 1 base, with 11 bases sitting between them.

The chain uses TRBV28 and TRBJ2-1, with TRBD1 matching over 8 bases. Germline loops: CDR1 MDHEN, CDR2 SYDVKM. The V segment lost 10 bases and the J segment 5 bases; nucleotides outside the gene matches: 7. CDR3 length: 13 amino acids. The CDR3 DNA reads TGTGCCACTCGGACAGGGCTTAACAATGAGCAGTTCTTC. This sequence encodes CATRTGLNNEQFF. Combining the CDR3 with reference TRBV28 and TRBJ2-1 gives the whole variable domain DVKVTQSSRYLVKRTGEKVFLECVQDMDHENMFWYRQDPGLGLRLIYFSYDVKMKEKGDIPEGYSVSREKKERFSLILESASTNQTSMYLCATRTGLNNEQFFGPGTRLTVL.

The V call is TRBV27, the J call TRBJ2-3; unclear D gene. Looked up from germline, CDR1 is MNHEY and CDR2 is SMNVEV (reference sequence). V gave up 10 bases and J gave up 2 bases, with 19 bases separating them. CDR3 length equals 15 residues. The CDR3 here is CATKGLLGFTDTQYF. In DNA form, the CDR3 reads TGTGCCACCAAGGGTCTCCTAGGCTTCACAGATACGCAGTATTTT.

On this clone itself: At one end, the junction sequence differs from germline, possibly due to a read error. CDR3 region: CASSLTGDSNTEAFF. The DNA for the CDR3 is TGTGCCAGCAGCCTAACGGGGGACTCGAACACTGAAGCTTTCTTT. This sequence joins TRBV7-3 and TRBJ1-1, with TRBD1 as a possible D gene (5 bases). The V gene's germline CDR1 is SGHTA and CDR2 FQGTGA. This CDR3 is built from 15 residues.

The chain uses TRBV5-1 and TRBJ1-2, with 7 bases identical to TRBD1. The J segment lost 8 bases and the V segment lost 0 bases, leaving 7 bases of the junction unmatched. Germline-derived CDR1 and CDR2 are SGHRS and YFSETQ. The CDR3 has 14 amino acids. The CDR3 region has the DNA TGCGCCAGCAGCTTGGACACAGGGGTCCGGGGCTACACCTTC. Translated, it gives CASSLDTGVRGYTF.

The CDR3 sequence is CASSSTGQANTEAFF. The CDR3 coding sequence is TGTGCCAGCAGTTCCACCGGACAGGCGAACACTGAAGCTTTCTTT. The gene calls are TRBV6-5 and TRBJ1-1, with 7 bases lining up with TRBD1. CDR3 length equals 15 residues. Germline assignment: CDR1 MNHEY and CDR2 SVGAGI. Trimming cost V 4 bases and J 1 base; bases outside gene matches: 6.

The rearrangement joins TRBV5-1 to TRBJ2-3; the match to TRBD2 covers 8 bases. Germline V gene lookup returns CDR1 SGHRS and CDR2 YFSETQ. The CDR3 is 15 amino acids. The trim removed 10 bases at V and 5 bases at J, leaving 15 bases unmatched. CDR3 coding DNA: TGCGCCGGGAGCGACAGCGGGAGTTCTGGAGATACGCAGTATTTT. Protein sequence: CAGSDSGSSGDTQYF.

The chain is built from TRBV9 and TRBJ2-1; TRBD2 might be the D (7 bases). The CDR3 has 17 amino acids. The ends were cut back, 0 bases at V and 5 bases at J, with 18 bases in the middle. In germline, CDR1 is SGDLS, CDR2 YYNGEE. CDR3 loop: CASSVDPGGRGNNEQFF. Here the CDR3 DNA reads TGTGCCAGCAGCGTAGACCCGGGGGGCAGGGGCAACAATGAGCAGTTCTTC.

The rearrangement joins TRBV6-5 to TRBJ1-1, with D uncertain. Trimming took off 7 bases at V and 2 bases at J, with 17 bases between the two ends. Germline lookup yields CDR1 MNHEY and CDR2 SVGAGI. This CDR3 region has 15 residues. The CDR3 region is CASTPYAQRNTEAFF. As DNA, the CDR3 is TGTGCCAGCACCCCTTACGCACAGCGAAACACTGAAGCTTTCTTT.

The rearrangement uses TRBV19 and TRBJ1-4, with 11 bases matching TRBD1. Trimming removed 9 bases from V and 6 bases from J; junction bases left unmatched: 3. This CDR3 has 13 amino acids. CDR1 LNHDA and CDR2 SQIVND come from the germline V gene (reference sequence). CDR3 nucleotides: TGTGCCAGCGGACAGGGGGCATATGAAAAACTGTTTTTT. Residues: CASGQGAYEKLFF.

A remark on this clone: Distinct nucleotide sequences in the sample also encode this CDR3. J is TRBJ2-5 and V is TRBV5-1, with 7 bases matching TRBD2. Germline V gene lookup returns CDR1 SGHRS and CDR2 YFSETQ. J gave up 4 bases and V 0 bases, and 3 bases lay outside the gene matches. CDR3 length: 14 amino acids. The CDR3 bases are TGCGCCAGCAGCTTGGCGGGCGGGGGAGAGACCCAGTACTTC. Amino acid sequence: CASSLAGGGETQYF.

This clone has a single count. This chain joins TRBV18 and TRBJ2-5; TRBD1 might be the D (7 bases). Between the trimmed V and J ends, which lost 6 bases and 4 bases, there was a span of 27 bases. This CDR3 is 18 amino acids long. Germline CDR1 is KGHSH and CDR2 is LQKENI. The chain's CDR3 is CASSPYDRARGGPETQYF. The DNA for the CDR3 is TGTGCCAGCTCCCCTTACGACAGGGCCCGTGGGGGGCCAGAGACCCAGTACTTC.

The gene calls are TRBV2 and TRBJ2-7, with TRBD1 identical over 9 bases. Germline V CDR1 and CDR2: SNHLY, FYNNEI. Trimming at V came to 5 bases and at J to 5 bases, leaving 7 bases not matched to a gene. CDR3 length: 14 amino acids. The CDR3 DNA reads TGTGCCAGCAGTAACGACAGGGGGACCGACGAGCAGTACTTC. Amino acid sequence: CASSNDRGTDEQYF.

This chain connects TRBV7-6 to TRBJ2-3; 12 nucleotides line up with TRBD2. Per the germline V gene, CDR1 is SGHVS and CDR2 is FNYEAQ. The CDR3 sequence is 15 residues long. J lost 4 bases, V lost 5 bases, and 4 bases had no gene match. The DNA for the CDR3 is TGTGCCAGCAGCCCGACTAGCGGGAGAGCAGATACGCAGTATTTT. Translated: CASSPTSGRADTQYF.

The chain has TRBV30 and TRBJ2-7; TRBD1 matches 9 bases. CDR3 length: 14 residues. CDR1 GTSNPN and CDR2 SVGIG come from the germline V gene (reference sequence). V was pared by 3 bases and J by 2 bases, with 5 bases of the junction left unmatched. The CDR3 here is CAWRGGQGTYEQYF. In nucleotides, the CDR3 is TGTGCCTGGAGGGGGGGACAGGGTACCTACGAGCAGTACTTC.

The CDR3 DNA is TGTGCCAGCAGCCAAACCCCGTCCAATCAGCCCCAGCATTTT. This codes for CASSQTPSNQPQHF. The rearrangement joins TRBV13 to TRBJ1-5; D not certain. Germline V gene lookup returns CDR1 PRHDT and CDR2 FYEKMQ (reference sequence). Deletions cut 5 bases from V and 3 bases from J, with 11 bases between. The CDR3 has 14 residues.

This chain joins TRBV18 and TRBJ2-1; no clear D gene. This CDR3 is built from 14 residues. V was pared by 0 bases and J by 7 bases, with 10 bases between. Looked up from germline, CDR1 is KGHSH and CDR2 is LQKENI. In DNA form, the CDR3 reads TGTGCCAGCTCACCACCCACGTGGCCGAATGAGCAGTTCTTC. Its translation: CASSPPTWPNEQFF.

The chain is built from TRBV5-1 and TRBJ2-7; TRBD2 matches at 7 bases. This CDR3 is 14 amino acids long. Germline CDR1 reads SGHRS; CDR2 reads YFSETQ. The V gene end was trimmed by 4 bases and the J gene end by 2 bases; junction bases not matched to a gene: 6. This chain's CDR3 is CASSGLDPAYEQYF. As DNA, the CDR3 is TGCGCCAGCAGCGGACTAGACCCTGCCTACGAGCAGTACTTC.

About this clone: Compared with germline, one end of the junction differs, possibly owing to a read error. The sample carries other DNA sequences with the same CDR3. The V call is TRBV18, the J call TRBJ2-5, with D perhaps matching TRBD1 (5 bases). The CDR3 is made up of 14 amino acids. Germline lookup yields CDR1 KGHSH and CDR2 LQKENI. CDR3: CASSPPGKGETQYF. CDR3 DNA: TGTGCCAGCTCCCCACCAGGGAAGGGAGAGACCCAGTACTTC.

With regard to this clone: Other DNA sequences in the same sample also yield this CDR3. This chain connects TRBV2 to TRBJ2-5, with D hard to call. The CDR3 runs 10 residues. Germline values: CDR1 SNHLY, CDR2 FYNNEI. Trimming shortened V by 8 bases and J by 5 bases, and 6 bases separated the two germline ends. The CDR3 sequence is CASLRETQYF. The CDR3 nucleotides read TGTGCCAGCCTGCGGGAGACCCAGTACTTC.

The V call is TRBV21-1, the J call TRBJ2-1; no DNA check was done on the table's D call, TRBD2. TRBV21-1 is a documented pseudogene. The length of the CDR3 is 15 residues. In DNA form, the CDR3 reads TGTGCCAGCAGCAAAGACCTAGCGGGAACGGTCGAGCAGTTCTTC. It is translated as CASSKDLAGTVEQFF.

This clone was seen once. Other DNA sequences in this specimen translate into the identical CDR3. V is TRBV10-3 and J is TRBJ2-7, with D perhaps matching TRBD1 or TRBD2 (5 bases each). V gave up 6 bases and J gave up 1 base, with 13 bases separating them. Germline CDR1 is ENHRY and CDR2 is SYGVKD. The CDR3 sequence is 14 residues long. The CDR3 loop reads CAISPSGGSYEQYF. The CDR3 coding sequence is TGTGCCATCAGCCCCAGTGGGGGTTCCTACGAGCAGTACTTC.

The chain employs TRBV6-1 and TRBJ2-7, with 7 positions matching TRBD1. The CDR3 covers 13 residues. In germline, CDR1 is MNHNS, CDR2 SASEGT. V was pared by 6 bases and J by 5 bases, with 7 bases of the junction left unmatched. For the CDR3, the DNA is TGTGCCAGCAGGCCAACAGGGGTCCACGAGCAGTACTTC. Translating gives CASRPTGVHEQYF.

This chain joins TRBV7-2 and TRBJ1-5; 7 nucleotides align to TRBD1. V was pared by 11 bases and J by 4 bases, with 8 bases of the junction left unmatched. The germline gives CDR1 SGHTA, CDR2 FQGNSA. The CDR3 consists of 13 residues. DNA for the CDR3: TGTGCCTGTAACAGGGGATGGAATCAGCCCCAGCATTTT. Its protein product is CACNRGWNQPQHF.

DNA for the CDR3: TGTGCCAGCAGCTTGTTAGCGGGCGGAGAGACCCAGTACTTC. Translation gives CASSLLAGGETQYF. V is TRBV5-4 and J is TRBJ2-5, with 7 nucleotides matching TRBD2. Trimming at V came to 1 base and at J to 4 bases, leaving 4 bases not matched to a gene. Germline V CDR1 and CDR2: SGHNT, YYREEE (reference sequence). This CDR3 has 14 residues. The whole variable domain, remainder taken from reference TRBV5-4 and TRBJ2-5, is ETGVTQSPTHLIKTRGQQVTLRCSSQSGHNTVSWYQQALGQGPQFIFQYYREEENGRGNFPPRFSGLQFPNYSSELNVNALELDDSALYLCASSLLAGGETQYFGPGTRLLVL.

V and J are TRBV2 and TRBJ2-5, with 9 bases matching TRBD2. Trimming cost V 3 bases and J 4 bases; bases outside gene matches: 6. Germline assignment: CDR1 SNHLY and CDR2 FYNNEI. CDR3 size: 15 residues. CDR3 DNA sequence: TGTGCCAGCAGTGAGCTAGCGGGGCACTTAGAGACCCAGTACTTC. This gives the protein CASSELAGHLETQYF.